This T cell receptor (beta chain) came from a study of T-cell reconstitution after alpha-beta-depleted transplantation in children. In its sample, this clonotype was seen many times. Germline assignment: CDR1 LGHDT and CDR2 YNNKEL (reference sequence). This CDR3 contains 15 residues. Between the trimmed V and J ends, which lost 0 bases and 5 bases, there was a span of 10 bases. Preparation of the TCRbeta library used unique molecular identifiers. TCRdb itself ran the PCR reads through MiXCR, one entry per CDR3 protein. The sample lists hundreds of thousands of distinct CDR3 sequences; about a tenth were seen once.

The sequencing here drew on PBMCs, taken before TCRalphabeta/CD19-depleted stem cell transplant. This clonotype was obtained from a child under three years old with acute myeloid leukemia, due to receive a stem cell transplant. This chain uses TRBV3-1 with TRBJ2-2; D is undetermined. Here the CDR3 DNA reads TGTGCCAGCAGCCAAGACCGAGATAGGACCGGGGAGCTGTTTTTT. This codes for CASSQDRDRTGELFF.